Shown below are 29 T cell receptor beta chains from a single sample sequenced in a study of blood T cell repertoires in COVID-19. This table comes from immunoSEQ multiplex PCR, and its TCRdb copy is limited to in-frame clones, with some not included. The sample has 250,000 to 350,000 clones, about nine tenths seen once. The sequencing sample was made of peripheral blood. The receptors originated from a woman aged 45 to 65 with COVID-19, enrolled during active disease.

This clone was picked up one time. The CDR3 sequence: CASSSDRGHGNTIYF. The CDR3 region has the DNA TGTGCCAGCAGCTCAGACAGGGGGCATGGAAACACCATATATTTT. The chain has TRBV7-2 and TRBJ1-3; the match to TRBD1 covers 10 bases. V was clipped by 4 bases and J by 3 bases; unmatched bases: 3. Germline CDR1 is SGHTA and CDR2 is FQGNSA. The CDR3 has 15 amino acids.

The genes are TRBV7-3 and TRBJ2-1; TRBD1 matches 9 bases. With 4 bases clipped from V and 9 bases from J, the junction kept 7 bases outside the gene matches. CDR1 and CDR2 from the germline V gene are SGHTA and FQGTGA. This CDR3 region has 14 residues. The CDR3 DNA follows: TGTGCCAGCAGCTCCCGGACAGGGGTAGCTGAGCAGTTCTTC. It specifies CASSSRTGVAEQFF.

The chain carries TRBV7-2 and TRBJ2-7; 9 bases agree with TRBD2. The junction had 12 bases not matched to a gene; V was cut back by 5 bases and J by 7 bases. CDR1 is SGHTA and CDR2 is FQGNSA in the germline V gene. This CDR3 has 15 residues. In nucleotides, the CDR3 is TGTGCCAGCAGCATGATGATAGCGGGAGTAAATGAGCAGTACTTC. Translated, it gives CASSMMIAGVNEQYF.

The V and J genes are TRBV29-1 and TRBJ2-7, with 9 nucleotides matching TRBD1. This CDR3 spans 14 amino acids. Germline values: CDR1 SQVTM, CDR2 ANQGSEA. V was clipped by 6 bases and J by 7 bases; unmatched bases: 13. The CDR3, as DNA: TGCAGCGTCAGGGGACAGGGTAAGATTGGGGAGCAGTACTTC. This translates into CSVRGQGKIGEQYF.

This chain joins TRBV6-5 and TRBJ2-1, with 8 bases identical to TRBD2. CDR3 length: 14 amino acids. In germline, CDR1 is MNHEY, CDR2 SVGAGI. The J segment lost 1 base and the V segment lost 10 bases, leaving 6 bases of the junction unmatched. CDR3 nucleotides: TGTGCCACCCTTAGCGGGGTTTCCTACAATGAGCAGTTCTTC. It yields the protein CATLSGVSYNEQFF.

The rearrangement uses TRBV6-6 and TRBJ2-5, with D possibly being TRBD2 (5 bases). Between the trimmed V and J ends, which lost 0 bases and 7 bases, there was a span of 18 bases. There are 16 residues in the CDR3. Per the germline V gene, CDR1 is MNHNY and CDR2 is SVGAGI (reference sequence). Here the CDR3 reads CASSYSNDEYRGTQYF. The CDR3 nucleotides read TGTGCCAGCAGTTACTCGAATGATGAGTACCGGGGGACCCAGTACTTC.

V and J are TRBV10-1 and TRBJ2-1, with 11 bases aligning to TRBD2. V was clipped by 4 bases and J by 8 bases; unmatched bases: 4. CDR1 WNHNN and CDR2 SYGVQD come from the germline V gene (reference sequence). The CDR3 consists of 14 residues. The DNA for the CDR3 is TGCGCCAGCAGTGGTCTAGCGGGAGGCGATGAGCAGTTCTTC. It specifies CASSGLAGGDEQFF.

The CDR3: CAWSGIQTEAFF. CDR3 DNA sequence: TGTGCCTGGAGTGGAATACAAACTGAAGCTTTCTTT. The J gene is TRBJ1-1, the V gene TRBV30; D remains unclear. Germline assignment: CDR1 GTSNPN and CDR2 SVGIG (reference sequence). V gave up 1 base and J gave up 5 bases, with 8 bases separating them. CDR3 length: 12 residues.

This sequence joins TRBV12-3 or TRBV12-4 and TRBJ1-4; unclear D gene. This CDR3 is 12 amino acids long. V dropped 6 bases and J dropped 7 bases, with 9 bases sitting between them. The CDR3 coding sequence is TGTGCCAGCAGCTCCCGGTCTGAAAAACTGTTTTTT. Amino acid sequence: CASSSRSEKLFF.

The V gene is TRBV5-4, the J gene TRBJ2-7; tentative D call: TRBD2 (5 bases). Trimming stripped 1 base from V and 5 bases from J, with 13 bases between. The CDR3 sequence is 14 residues long. In germline, CDR1 is SGHNT, CDR2 YYREEE (reference sequence). CDR3 sequence: CASSLRRTPDEQYF. In DNA form, the CDR3 reads TGTGCCAGCAGCTTGAGGAGGACGCCTGACGAGCAGTACTTC.

The V gene is TRBV30, the J gene TRBJ2-1, with TRBD2 identical over 7 bases. The CDR3 is made up of 15 amino acids. The V gene's germline CDR1 is GTSNPN and CDR2 SVGIG (reference sequence). The V segment lost 5 bases and the J segment 4 bases; nucleotides outside the gene matches: 11. The CDR3 protein is CAWSQGLNVYNEQFF. The CDR3 DNA reads TGTGCCTGGTCCCAGGGACTAAACGTTTACAATGAGCAGTTCTTC.

The V gene is TRBV14, the J gene TRBJ1-4; a possible D gene is TRBD1 (6 bases). The germline gives CDR1 SGHDN, CDR2 FVKESK. Trimming removed 4 bases at V and 10 bases at J, with 19 bases between. The CDR3 is made up of 15 amino acids. The CDR3 is CASSPLGGARGKLFF. The CDR3 region has the DNA TGTGCCAGCAGCCCCTTGGGGGGGGCACGTGGAAAACTGTTTTTT.

The genes are TRBV19 and TRBJ2-2, with 12 bases matching TRBD2. V shed 6 bases and J 4 bases; nucleotides not matched to a gene: 6. This CDR3 contains 16 residues. Germline V gives CDR1 LNHDA, CDR2 SQIVND (reference sequence). CDR3 nucleotide sequence: TGTGCCAGTAGCCGACTAGCGGGAGTGGGCACCGGGGAGCTGTTTTTT. Amino acid sequence: CASSRLAGVGTGELFF.

The CDR3 region is CASSWVAGEVYEQYF. DNA for the CDR3: TGTGCCAGCAGCTGGGTAGCGGGAGAAGTCTACGAGCAGTACTTC. The J gene is TRBJ2-7, the V gene TRBV7-2; 9 bases fit TRBD2. The CDR3 runs 15 residues. CDR1 and CDR2 (germline): SGHTA, FQGNSA. V trimming: 4 bases; J trimming: 3 bases; junction bases outside the gene matches: 7.

CDR3: CASSQTAANTGELFF. In DNA form, the CDR3 reads TGTGCCAGCAGCCAGACAGCTGCTAACACCGGGGAGCTGTTTTTT. The chain employs TRBV2 and TRBJ2-2; weak D call: TRBD1 (5 bases). CDR1 and CDR2 from the germline V gene are SNHLY and FYNNEI. The V and J ends lost 6 bases and 2 bases respectively, with 13 bases between them. This CDR3 spans 15 amino acids.

This clone was detected only once. The chain is built from TRBV7-2 and TRBJ2-7, with TRBD1 matching over 11 bases. Trimming cost V 2 bases and J 7 bases; bases outside gene matches: 7. Per the germline V gene, CDR1 is SGHTA and CDR2 is FQGNSA. There are 15 residues in the CDR3. CDR3 loop: CASSLMGQGVLEQYF. DNA of the CDR3: TGTGCCAGCAGCTTAATGGGACAGGGGGTTCTGGAGCAGTACTTC.

The J gene is TRBJ2-6, the V gene TRBV7-3, with D perhaps matching TRBD1 (6 bases). The length of the CDR3 is 18 residues. Trimming removed 5 bases at V and 0 bases at J, with 17 bases between. Germline V CDR1 and CDR2: SGHTA, FQGTGA. The CDR3 coding sequence is TGTGCCAGCAGCCCCCTAGGGGGTCCGGGCTCTGGGGCCAACGTCCTGACTTTC. It specifies CASSPLGGPGSGANVLTF.

This rearrangement joins TRBV19 to TRBJ1-1, with 8 bases fitting TRBD1. The CDR3 spans 15 residues. Germline-derived CDR1 and CDR2 are LNHDA and SQIVND (reference sequence). V shed 5 bases, J shed 4 bases, and the junction held 9 bases outside the gene matches. The CDR3 spells CASSLGQGYATEAFF. In DNA, the CDR3 is TGTGCCAGTAGTCTCGGACAGGGCTATGCCACTGAAGCTTTCTTT. The full variable domain, completed using reference TRBV19 and TRBJ1-1, is DGGITQSPKYLFRKEGQNVTLSCEQNLNHDAMYWYRQDPGQGLRLIYYSQIVNDFQKGDIAEGYSVSREKKESFPLTVTSAQKNPTAFYLCASSLGQGYATEAFFGQGTRLTVV.

The chain links TRBV7-2 to TRBJ2-2; TRBD2 matches 9 bases. The germline V gene has CDR1 SGHTA and CDR2 FQGNSA. CDR3 size: 16 residues. The V and J ends lost 4 bases and 5 bases, in that order; junction bases with no gene match: 8. As DNA, the CDR3 is TGTGCCAGCAGCTCCGCCGCGGGAGGGCGGACCGGGGAGCTGTTTTTT. It encodes CASSSAAGGRTGELFF.

The rearrangement uses TRBV19 and TRBJ2-5, with D perhaps matching TRBD1 (5 bases). Trimming pared 6 bases from V and 2 bases from J, leaving 19 bases between. CDR3 length equals 16 residues. Germline V gene sequence: CDR1 LNHDA, CDR2 SQIVND (reference sequence). The CDR3 spells CASSRWAADSQETQYF. CDR3 nucleotides: TGTGCCAGTAGCCGATGGGCTGCTGACAGTCAAGAGACCCAGTACTTC.

This chain links TRBV11-3 with TRBJ2-1; a weak D match, TRBD1 (5 bases). Trimming took 1 base from V and 9 from J, leaving 10 bases between them. Germline CDR1 is SGHNT and CDR2 is YENEEA. This CDR3 is 13 amino acids long. CDR3 sequence (DNA): TGTGCCAGCAGCTTAGCAGGGATCGGTGAGCAGTTCTTC. Protein: CASSLAGIGEQFF.

The J gene is TRBJ1-5, the V gene TRBV19; tentative D call: TRBD1 (5 bases). The CDR3 is made up of 18 amino acids. With 4 bases removed from V and 2 bases from J, the gap between germline ends came to 21 bases. Germline CDR1 reads LNHDA; CDR2 reads SQIVND (reference sequence). The CDR3 sequence is CASSTAGRTLRGNQPQHF. DNA of the CDR3: TGTGCCAGTAGTACGGCGGGACGGACCTTGCGGGGCAATCAGCCCCAGCATTTT.

The gene calls are TRBV6-2 or TRBV6-3 and TRBJ2-2; 8 bases match TRBD2. The CDR3 spans 14 residues. Germline trimming cut 6 bases from V and 4 bases from J; bases unmatched to any gene: 4. From germline, CDR1 is MNHEY and CDR2 SVGEGT. CDR3 sequence (DNA): TGTGCCAGCAGCGTTCTAGCGGGCACCGGGGAGCTGTTTTTT. It specifies CASSVLAGTGELFF.

The J gene is TRBJ1-6, the V gene TRBV15; TRBD1 is a possible D gene (5 bases). CDR3 size: 16 residues. Germline values: CDR1 LNHNV, CDR2 YYDKDF (reference sequence). V was cut by 5 bases and J by 9 bases, with 20 bases left in between. In DNA, the CDR3 is TGTGCCACCAGCCCGCGGGGCCTCTCCACGGCTTCACCCCTCCACTTT. Amino acid sequence: CATSPRGLSTASPLHF. The entire variable domain, with the rest obtained from reference TRBV15 and TRBJ1-6, is as follows: DAMVIQNPRYQVTQFGKPVTLSCSQTLNHNVMYWYQQKSSQAPKLLFHYYDKDFNNEADTPDNFQSRRPNTSFCFLDIRSPGLGDTAMYLCATSPRGLSTASPLHFGNGTRLTVT.

This chain connects TRBV14 to TRBJ1-5; D is unclear. V gave up 3 bases and J gave up 5 bases, with 20 bases separating them. Germline V CDR1 and CDR2: SGHDN, FVKESK. CDR3 size: 17 residues. CDR3 sequence: CASSQAAGIRRDQPQHF. The CDR3 region has the DNA TGTGCCAGCAGCCAGGCCGCCGGGATCCGGAGGGATCAGCCCCAGCATTTT.

The rearrangement uses TRBV20-1 and TRBJ1-2; 8 bases fit TRBD1. The CDR3 covers 14 residues. Germline-derived CDR1 and CDR2 are DFQATT and SNEGSKA (reference sequence). J was trimmed by 2 bases and V by 3 bases; bases with no gene match: 5. The chain's CDR3 is CSASGDRLNYGYTF. The CDR3 DNA reads TGCAGTGCTAGTGGGGACAGGTTAAACTATGGCTACACCTTC.

The chain has TRBV2 and TRBJ1-1; D may be TRBD1 (5 bases). Germline V lookup: CDR1 SNHLY, CDR2 FYNNEI. V dropped 5 bases and J dropped 6 bases, with 16 bases sitting between them. CDR3 length equals 14 residues. The CDR3 region has the DNA TGTGCCAGCAGTTCCGGGACGGCGGGACCTGAAGCTTTCTTT. As protein: CASSSGTAGPEAFF.

The chain recombines TRBV11-2 with TRBJ2-1; TRBD1 might be the D (6 bases). V lost 5 bases to trimming and J lost 7 bases, with 15 bases between them. The CDR3 is made up of 14 amino acids. The germline CDR1 and CDR2 sequences are SGHAT and FQNNGV. CDR3 sequence (DNA): TGTGCCAGCAGCATCGGGACAACTCAAAATGAGCAGTTCTTC. It is translated as CASSIGTTQNEQFF.

The chain has TRBV19 and TRBJ2-7; 7 bases are a match to TRBD2. V gave up 6 bases and J gave up 1 base; unmatched junction bases: 6. Germline lookup yields CDR1 LNHDA and CDR2 SQIVND (reference sequence). The CDR3 loop spans 14 amino acids. CDR3 sequence: CASRNSGRSYEQYF. The CDR3, as DNA: TGTGCCAGTAGGAATAGCGGGCGATCCTACGAGCAGTACTTC.